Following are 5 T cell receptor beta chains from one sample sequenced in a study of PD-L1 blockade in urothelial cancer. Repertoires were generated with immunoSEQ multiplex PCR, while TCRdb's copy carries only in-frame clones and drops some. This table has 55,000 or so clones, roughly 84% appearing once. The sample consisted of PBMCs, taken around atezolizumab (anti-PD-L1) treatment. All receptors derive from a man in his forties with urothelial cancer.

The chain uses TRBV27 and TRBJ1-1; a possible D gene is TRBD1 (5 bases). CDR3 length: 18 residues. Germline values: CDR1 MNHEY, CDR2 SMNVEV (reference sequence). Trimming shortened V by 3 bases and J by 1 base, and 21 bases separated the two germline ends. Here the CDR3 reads CASSFSRPGGLRNTEAFF. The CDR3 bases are TGTGCCAGCAGTTTCTCCCGACCGGGGGGTTTGAGGAACACTGAAGCTTTCTTT.

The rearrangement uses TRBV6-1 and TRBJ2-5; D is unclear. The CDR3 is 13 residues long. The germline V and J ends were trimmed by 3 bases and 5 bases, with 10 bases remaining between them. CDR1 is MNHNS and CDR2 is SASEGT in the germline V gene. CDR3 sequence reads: CASSDVGLETQYF. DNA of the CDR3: TGTGCCAGCAGTGACGTGGGCCTGGAGACCCAGTACTTC.

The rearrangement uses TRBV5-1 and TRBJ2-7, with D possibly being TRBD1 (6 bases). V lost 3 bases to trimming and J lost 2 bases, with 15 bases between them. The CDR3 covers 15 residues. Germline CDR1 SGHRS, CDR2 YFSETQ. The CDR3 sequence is CASSSPGDLAYEQYF. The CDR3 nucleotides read TGCGCCAGCAGCTCGCCAGGGGATCTTGCCTACGAGCAGTACTTC.

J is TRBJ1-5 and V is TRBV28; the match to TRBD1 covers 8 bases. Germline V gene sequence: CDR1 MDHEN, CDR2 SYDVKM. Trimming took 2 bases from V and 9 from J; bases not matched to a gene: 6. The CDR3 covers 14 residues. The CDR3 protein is CASSLPRGLRPQHF. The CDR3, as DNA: TGTGCCAGCAGTTTACCCAGGGGGCTAAGGCCCCAGCATTTT.

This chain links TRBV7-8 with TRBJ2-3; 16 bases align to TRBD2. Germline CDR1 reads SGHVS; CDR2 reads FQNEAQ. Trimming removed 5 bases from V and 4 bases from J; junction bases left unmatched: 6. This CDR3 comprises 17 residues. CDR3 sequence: CASSIYGTSGGADTQYF. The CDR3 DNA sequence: TGTGCCAGCAGCATCTACGGGACTAGCGGGGGGGCAGATACGCAGTATTTT.